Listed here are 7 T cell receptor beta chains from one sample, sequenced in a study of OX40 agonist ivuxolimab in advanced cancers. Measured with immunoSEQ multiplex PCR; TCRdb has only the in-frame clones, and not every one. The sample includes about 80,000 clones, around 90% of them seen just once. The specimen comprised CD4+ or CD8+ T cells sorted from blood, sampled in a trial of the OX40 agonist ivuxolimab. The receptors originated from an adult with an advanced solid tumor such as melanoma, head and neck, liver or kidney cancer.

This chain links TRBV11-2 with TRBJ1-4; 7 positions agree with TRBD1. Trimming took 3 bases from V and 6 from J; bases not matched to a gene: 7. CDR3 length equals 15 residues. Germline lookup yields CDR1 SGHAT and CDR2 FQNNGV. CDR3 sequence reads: CASSLGDRFHEKLFF. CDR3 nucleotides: TGTGCCAGCAGCTTGGGGGACAGATTTCATGAAAAACTGTTTTTT.

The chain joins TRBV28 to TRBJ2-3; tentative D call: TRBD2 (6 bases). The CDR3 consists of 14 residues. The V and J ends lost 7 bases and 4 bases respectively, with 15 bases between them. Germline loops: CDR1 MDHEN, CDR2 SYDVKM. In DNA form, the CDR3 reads TGTGCCAGCAAGTTGGGGGGTTCGGCAGATACGCAGTATTTT. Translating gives CASKLGGSADTQYF.

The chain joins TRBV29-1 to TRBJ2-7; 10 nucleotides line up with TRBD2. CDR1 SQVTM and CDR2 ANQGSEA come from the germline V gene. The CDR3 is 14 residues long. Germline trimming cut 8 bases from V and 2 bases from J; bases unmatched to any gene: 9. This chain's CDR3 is CSIRTSGYPYEQYF. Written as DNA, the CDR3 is TGCAGCATCAGGACTAGCGGTTACCCCTACGAGCAGTACTTC.

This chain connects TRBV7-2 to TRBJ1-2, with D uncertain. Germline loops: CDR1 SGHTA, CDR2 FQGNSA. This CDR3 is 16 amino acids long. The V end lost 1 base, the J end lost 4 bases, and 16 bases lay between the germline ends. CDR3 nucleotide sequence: TGTGCCAGCAGCTTAGATTTTAGGTCGGGTACCTATGGCTACACCTTC. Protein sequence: CASSLDFRSGTYGYTF. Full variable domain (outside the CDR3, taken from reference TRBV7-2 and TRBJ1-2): GAGVSQSPSNKVTEKGKDVELRCDPISGHTALYWYRQSLGQGLEFLIYFQGNSAPDKSGLPSDRFSAERTGGSVSTLTIQRTQQEDSAVYLCASSLDFRSGTYGYTFGSGTRLTVV.

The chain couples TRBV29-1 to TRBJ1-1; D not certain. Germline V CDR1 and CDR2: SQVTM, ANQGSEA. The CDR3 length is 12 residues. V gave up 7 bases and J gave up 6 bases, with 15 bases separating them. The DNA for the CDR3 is TGCAGCGCGGCCCCGGTCCTAGCTGAAGCTTTCTTT. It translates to CSAAPVLAEAFF.

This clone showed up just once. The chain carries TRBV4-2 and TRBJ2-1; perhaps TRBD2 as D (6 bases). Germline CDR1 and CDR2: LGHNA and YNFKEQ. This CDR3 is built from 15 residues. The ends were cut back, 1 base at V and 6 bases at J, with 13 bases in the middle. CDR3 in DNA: TGTGCCAGCAGCCAAGGCCGGGAGACGAGCAATGAGCAGTTCTTC. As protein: CASSQGRETSNEQFF.

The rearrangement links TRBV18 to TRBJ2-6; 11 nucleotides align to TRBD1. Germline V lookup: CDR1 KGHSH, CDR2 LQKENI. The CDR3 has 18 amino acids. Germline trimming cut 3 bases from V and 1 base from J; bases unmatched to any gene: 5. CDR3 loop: CASSPFGQGASGANVLTF. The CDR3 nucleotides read TGTGCCAGCTCACCTTTCGGACAGGGGGCTTCTGGGGCCAACGTCCTGACTTTC.